The sequence of this TCR beta chain was determined in a study of T cells in Graves' hyperthyroidism and ophthalmopathy. Germline CDR1 reads PRHDT; CDR2 reads FYEKMQ (reference sequence). The trim removed 5 bases at V and 5 bases at J, leaving 11 bases unmatched. CDR3 length: 16 residues. This clonotype was recorded many times. Amplification of TCR beta CDR3 regions used RNA as the template. A first-round RT-PCR of the TCR CDR3 used the HTBI primer set. TCRdb independently ran MiXCR on the multiplex PCR reads; one entry per CDR3 protein. The sample carries about 160,000 distinct CDR3 sequences, over 7.5% recorded once.

The chain is built from TRBV13 and TRBJ2-5; TRBD2 aligns across 10 bases. The sequence came from a woman between 18 and 29 years old with Graves' hyperthyroidism that later progressed to Graves' ophthalmopathy. Material for sequencing was blood. Here the CDR3 DNA reads TGTGCCAGCAGCCCAGCGTCTAGCGGGAGTTTCGAGACCCAGTACTTC. It yields the protein CASSPASSGSFETQYF.